The 9 T cell receptor beta chains below come from one sample, sequenced in a study of radiation and T cells in renal cell carcinoma. The time point here: blood 4 weeks post-SBRT, at nephrectomy. Treatment indicated: 15 Gy SBRT to primary tumor, nephrectomy 4 weeks later. Assay: immunoSEQ multiplex PCR; the TCRdb copy retains only in-frame clones and omits some. In the table there are about 170,000 clones, 88% of which are singletons. The source material was blood, sampled from a patient whose treatment included radiotherapy and nephrectomy. The origin of the receptors is a woman between 45 and 65 years old with renal cell carcinoma.

This chain links TRBV2 with TRBJ1-3; 8 bases line up with TRBD1. Looked up from germline, CDR1 is SNHLY and CDR2 is FYNNEI. The CDR3 is made up of 16 amino acids. The V segment lost 4 bases and the J segment 3 bases; nucleotides outside the gene matches: 8. The CDR3: CASSGTRGRFGNTIYF. The CDR3 DNA reads TGTGCCAGCAGTGGAACCAGGGGGCGGTTTGGAAACACCATATATTTT.

The rearrangement joins TRBV7-9 to TRBJ2-5; TRBD1 is a possible D gene (5 bases). Germline V lookup: CDR1 SEHNR, CDR2 FQNEAQ (reference sequence). The CDR3 has 12 residues. V was shortened by 5 bases and J by 7 bases, with 11 bases between the two germline ends. Here the CDR3 reads CASSRSQGTQYF. CDR3 DNA sequence: TGTGCCAGCAGCCGGAGCCAGGGGACCCAGTACTTC.

The J gene is TRBJ2-1, the V gene TRBV5-8; no definite D call. V shed 0 bases and J shed 4 bases, with 8 bases lying between them. Per the germline V gene, CDR1 is SGHTS and CDR2 is YDEGEE. This CDR3 is 14 amino acids long. CDR3 loop: CASSLERLYNEQFF. CDR3 coding DNA: TGTGCCAGCAGCTTGGAGAGGTTGTACAATGAGCAGTTCTTC.

The chain recombines TRBV28 with TRBJ1-5, with D possibly TRBD1 on 6 matching bases. The V gene lost 6 bases and the J gene lost 4 bases, with 10 bases spanning the gap. CDR1 and CDR2 from the germline V gene are MDHEN and SYDVKM. There are 13 residues in the CDR3. The chain's CDR3 is CASRDTGNQPQHF. CDR3 DNA: TGTGCCAGCAGGGACACAGGGAATCAGCCCCAGCATTTT.

The V and J genes are TRBV6-5 and TRBJ2-7; D gene uncertain. V was pared by 5 bases and J by 6 bases, with 14 bases between. CDR3 size: 13 residues. CDR1 is MNHEY, CDR2 SVGAGI, per germline. The CDR3 here is CASSTPGWGEQYF. As DNA, the CDR3 is TGTGCCAGCAGTACCCCCGGTTGGGGCGAGCAGTACTTC.

This clone was counted a single time. The chain links TRBV19 to TRBJ2-7; 9 bases are a match to TRBD1. The CDR3 sequence is 14 residues long. V gave up 5 bases and J gave up 5 bases; unmatched junction bases: 7. CDR1 is LNHDA and CDR2 is SQIVND in the germline V gene (reference sequence). CDR3 sequence: CASSVRDRDHEQYF. The CDR3 DNA reads as TGTGCCAGTAGTGTCCGGGACAGGGACCACGAGCAGTACTTC.

CDR3 in amino acids: CASSHNASQSRANVLTF. The DNA for the CDR3 is TGTGCCAGCAGCCATAACGCCTCACAAAGTCGGGCCAACGTCCTGACTTTC. The chain carries TRBV7-6 and TRBJ2-6; D call uncertain. Trimming cost V 5 bases and J 5 bases, with 19 bases left between them. CDR1 is SGHVS, CDR2 FNYEAQ, per germline. CDR3 length equals 17 residues.

The V gene is TRBV18, the J gene TRBJ1-6; 10 bases match TRBD1. The CDR3 is 17 residues long. V lost 6 bases to trimming and J lost 5 bases; unmatched junction nucleotides: 10. Germline loops: CDR1 KGHSH, CDR2 LQKENI. The CDR3 region has the DNA TGTGCCAGCTCGCCGGGACAGGGGATAGGCAATAATTCACCCCTCCACTTT. Residues: CASSPGQGIGNNSPLHF.

This clone was picked up one time. CDR3 coding DNA: TGCGCCAGCAGCCAAGAGTGGGACAGGGGGCAGGGACAGCCCCAGCATTTT. Protein sequence: CASSQEWDRGQGQPQHF. This rearrangement joins TRBV4-3 to TRBJ1-5; TRBD1 matches 12 bases. This CDR3 is 17 amino acids long. Unmatched junction bases numbered 7, after V lost 0 bases and J lost 7 bases. Per the germline V gene, CDR1 is LGHNA and CDR2 is YSLEER.